This entry describes one T cell receptor (beta chain). Antigen: not known. The data derive from a study of cytomegalovirus exposure and HLA in healthy donors. Study results and caveats: Clonal expansion was found to be greater in HLA-associated TCR beta chains than in equally common others in a later analysis. Most sequenced TCRs were rare (though some public TCRs occurred in many donors).

Use of 60 Vbeta and 13 Jbeta primers characterized the PCR. TCRdb keeps only in-frame clones here, not all; method: immunoSEQ multiplex PCR. The profile covers around 160,000 clones, with 70% to 90% appearing a single time and about 9.3% taken by the ten largest. CDR1 MNHEY and CDR2 SVGAGI come from the germline V gene. V lost 0 bases, J lost 3 bases, and 7 bases stayed unmatched. The CDR3 consists of 16 residues. Each of the donors was a healthy bone marrow donor. The chain has TRBV6-5 and TRBJ2-7; 8 nucleotides align to TRBD2. The clonotype originates from a man younger than 30 in good health and CMV-seropositive. Sequencing was done on a sample of PBMCs. The CDR3 region is CASSYSSGGGYYEQYF. CDR3 sequence (DNA): TGTGCCAGCAGTTACTCAAGCGGGGGAGGGTACTACGAGCAGTACTTC.